Listed here are 30 T cell receptor beta chains from one sample, sequenced in a study of monozygotic twins with inflammatory bowel disease. TCRdb reprocessed the 5' RACE reads, keeping one entry per CDR3 protein, no DNA. This repertoire comprises around 450,000 distinct CDR3 sequences; its ten largest clones make up roughly 2.3%. Sequences were obtained from blood. The receptor source for this set is a human donor with ulcerative colitis or Crohn's disease, or a healthy co-twin of an affected twin (not recorded which).

The V gene is TRBV5-1, the J gene TRBJ2-2; the D call of TRBD1 rests on TCRdb alone, since no DNA is present to check it. There are 15 residues in the CDR3. Germline CDR1 reads SGHRS; CDR2 reads YFSETQ. The CDR3 here is CASSRGQLTTGELFF.

This rearrangement joins TRBV7-3 to TRBJ2-7; TCRdb returns TRBD2, unconfirmable since there is no DNA. Germline values: CDR1 SGHTA, CDR2 FQGTGA. This CDR3 comprises 15 residues. CDR3 region: CASSAQTSGRSEQYF.

The chain carries TRBV5-6 and TRBJ2-1; TCRdb gives TRBD2 as the D gene, but with no DNA this cannot be confirmed. There are 17 residues in the CDR3. Germline CDR1 is SGHDT and CDR2 is YYEEEE. The CDR3 spells CASSFRLAGGSYNEQFF.

This rearrangement joins TRBV9 to TRBJ1-1. CDR3 length equals 15 residues. CDR1 is SGDLS, CDR2 YYNGEE, per germline. CDR3 residues: CASSVDGGGPQEAFF.

The chain combines TRBV15 with TRBJ2-3; the TCRdb call, TRBD1, lacks DNA for checking. The CDR3 is 15 residues long. From germline, CDR1 is LNHNV and CDR2 YYDKDF (reference sequence). CDR3 region: CATSRAGAPTDTQYF. Full variable domain (outside the CDR3, taken from reference TRBV15 and TRBJ2-3): DAMVIQNPRYQVTQFGKPVTLSCSQTLNHNVMYWYQQKSSQAPKLLFHYYDKDFNNEADTPDNFQSRRPNTSFCFLDIRSPGLGDTAMYLCATSRAGAPTDTQYFGPGTRLTVL.

The V and J genes are TRBV7-9 and TRBJ2-3; there is no DNA to check the TCRdb D call of TRBD2. The CDR3 length is 17 residues. The germline V gene has CDR1 SEHNR and CDR2 FQNEAQ (reference sequence). This CDR3 reads CASSPASGGGDLDTQYF.

V gene TRBV7-6 combines with J gene TRBJ2-1; TCRdb gives TRBD1 as the D gene, but with no DNA this cannot be confirmed. The CDR3 totals 15 residues. In germline, CDR1 is SGHVS, CDR2 FNYEAQ. The CDR3 here is CASVLGTGIIDEQFF. The full variable domain, rest sourced from reference TRBV7-6 and TRBJ2-1, is GAGVSQSPRYKVTKRGQDVALRCDPISGHVSLYWYRQALGQGPEFLTYFNYEAQQDKSGLPNDRFSAERPEGSISTLTIQRTEQRDSAMYRCASVLGTGIIDEQFFGPGTRLTVL.

The gene calls are TRBV20-1 and TRBJ2-1; as DNA is missing, the TRBD1 call by TCRdb cannot be tested. From germline, CDR1 is DFQATT and CDR2 SNEGSKA (reference sequence). This CDR3 region has 15 residues. CDR3: CSALSGGAVYNEQFF.

J is TRBJ1-2 and V is TRBV27; there is no DNA to check the TCRdb D call of TRBD1. There are 16 residues in the CDR3. Germline CDR1 MNHEY, CDR2 SMNVEV (reference sequence). CDR3 sequence reads: CASSFGTGGPFYGYTF.

The genes are TRBV9 and TRBJ1-2; TCRdb's D gene call, TRBD1, goes unchecked for lack of DNA. Germline CDR1 and CDR2: SGDLS and YYNGEE. CDR3 length equals 16 residues. CDR3 protein: CASSVDRSHLNYGYTF.

The chain combines TRBV9 with TRBJ2-2; lacking DNA, the TRBD1 call made by TCRdb goes unchecked. Germline lookup yields CDR1 SGDLS and CDR2 YYNGEE. The length of the CDR3 is 15 residues. This CDR3 is CASSVRDQWAGELFF.

The rearrangement joins TRBV20-1 to TRBJ2-1. Germline loops: CDR1 DFQATT, CDR2 SNEGSKA (reference sequence). The CDR3 runs 13 residues. The CDR3 reads CSAEDTAYNEQFF.

This chain connects TRBV12-3 or TRBV12-4 to TRBJ1-4. The CDR3 totals 12 residues. The CDR3 spells CASSPHSEKLFF.

The chain recombines TRBV11-2 with TRBJ1-1. Germline CDR1 SGHAT, CDR2 FQNNGV. The CDR3 sequence is 11 residues long. The CDR3 sequence is CASSLETEAFF.

This chain links TRBV2 with TRBJ1-5; TCRdb calls TRBD1, which cannot be checked without DNA. Germline CDR1 and CDR2: SNHLY and FYNNEI. This CDR3 region has 14 residues. The CDR3 here is CASSSQGASQPQHF.

This chain connects TRBV3-1 to TRBJ2-2; TCRdb lists TRBD2, though no DNA is available to test this call. Per the germline V gene, CDR1 is LGHDT and CDR2 is YNNKEL (reference sequence). This CDR3 comprises 13 residues. The CDR3 protein is CASSQGRNGELFF.

The rearrangement joins TRBV30 to TRBJ2-5; TCRdb picks TRBD1, but there is no DNA to check that call. Germline values: CDR1 GTSNPN, CDR2 SVGIG (reference sequence). The CDR3 is 13 amino acids. The CDR3 spells CAWRGRGGETQYF.

The chain is built from TRBV20-1 and TRBJ1-4; lacking DNA, the TRBD1 call made by TCRdb goes unchecked. The CDR3 has 14 residues. Germline CDR1 is DFQATT and CDR2 is SNEGSKA (reference sequence). The CDR3 loop reads CSATREGVDEKLFF.

The chain has TRBV7-9 and TRBJ1-2; as DNA is missing, the TRBD1 call by TCRdb cannot be tested. CDR1 is SEHNR and CDR2 is FQNEAQ in the germline V gene (reference sequence). The CDR3 has 16 amino acids. The CDR3 loop is CASSLDQGSTGRGYTF.

This chain connects TRBV27 to TRBJ2-5; TCRdb proposes TRBD1, but this gene call is untestable without DNA. Per germline, CDR1 MNHEY and CDR2 SMNVEV (reference sequence). CDR3 size: 15 residues. CDR3 amino acids: CASSLAWGLQETQYF.

The CDR3 region is CSASPTQDSGRSNEQFF. This chain uses TRBV20-1 with TRBJ2-1; absent DNA, TCRdb's TRBD2 call cannot be checked. The CDR3 is made up of 17 amino acids. CDR1 and CDR2 from the germline V gene are DFQATT and SNEGSKA (reference sequence).

The chain is built from TRBV3-1 and TRBJ2-7; with no DNA, the TCRdb D assignment of TRBD1 cannot be verified. The length of the CDR3 is 14 residues. Per germline, CDR1 LGHDT and CDR2 YNNKEL (reference sequence). CDR3 loop: CASSPPGFGSEQYF.

The chain uses TRBV3-1 and TRBJ2-3; TCRdb proposes TRBD1, but this gene call is untestable without DNA. Germline CDR1 reads LGHDT; CDR2 reads YNNKEL (reference sequence). CDR3 size: 16 residues. CDR3 region: CASSQGRGPPTDTQYF.

This sequence joins TRBV3-1 and TRBJ2-1; checking the TCRdb D call of TRBD2 is not possible without DNA. This CDR3 is 15 amino acids long. Per germline, CDR1 LGHDT and CDR2 YNNKEL (reference sequence). The CDR3 reads CASSQEGSTYNEQFF.

The chain combines TRBV27 with TRBJ2-7; the TRBD1 assignment by TCRdb is unverifiable without DNA. The CDR3 has 15 amino acids. Germline V gives CDR1 MNHEY, CDR2 SMNVEV (reference sequence). The CDR3 loop reads CASSPWTGVTGEQYF.

This chain joins TRBV30 and TRBJ2-5. Germline V gene lookup returns CDR1 GTSNPN and CDR2 SVGIG (reference sequence). There are 15 residues in the CDR3. CDR3 amino acids: CAWSRLWGNVETQYF.

The J gene is TRBJ1-6, the V gene TRBV6-2 or TRBV6-3; TCRdb picks TRBD1, but there is no DNA to check that call. The CDR3 sequence is 15 residues long. Germline values: CDR1 MNHEY, CDR2 SVGEGT. CDR3 loop: CASRYLTGGNSPLHF.

The chain has TRBV10-3 and TRBJ2-1; TCRdb picks TRBD1, but there is no DNA to check that call. The CDR3 is made up of 13 amino acids. Germline V lookup: CDR1 ENHRY, CDR2 SYGVKD. The CDR3 sequence: CAIWAWGGDEQFF.

The chain recombines TRBV5-1 with TRBJ2-2; with no DNA, the TCRdb D assignment of TRBD2 cannot be verified. Germline V gene lookup returns CDR1 SGHRS and CDR2 YFSETQ. CDR3 length equals 22 residues. The CDR3: CASSLRPATRLAGGPDTGELFF.

The CDR3 sequence is CASSRGTSGSSEQFF. The chain uses TRBV11-2 and TRBJ2-1; TCRdb outputs TRBD2, but without DNA this stays unchecked. The germline gives CDR1 SGHAT, CDR2 FQNNGV. The CDR3 runs to 15 residues.